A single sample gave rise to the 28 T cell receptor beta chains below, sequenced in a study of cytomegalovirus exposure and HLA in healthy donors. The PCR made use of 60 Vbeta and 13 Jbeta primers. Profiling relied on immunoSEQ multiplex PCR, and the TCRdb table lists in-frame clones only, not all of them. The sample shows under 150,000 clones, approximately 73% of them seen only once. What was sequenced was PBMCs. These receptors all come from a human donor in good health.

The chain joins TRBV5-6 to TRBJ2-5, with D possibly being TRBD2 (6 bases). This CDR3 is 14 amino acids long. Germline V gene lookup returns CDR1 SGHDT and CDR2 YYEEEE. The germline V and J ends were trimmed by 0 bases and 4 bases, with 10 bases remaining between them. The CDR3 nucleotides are TGTGCCAGCAGCTTGGGACTAGTCCGAGAGACCCAGTACTTC. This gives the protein CASSLGLVRETQYF. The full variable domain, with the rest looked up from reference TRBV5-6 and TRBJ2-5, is DAGVTQSPTHLIKTRGQQVTLRCSPKSGHDTVSWYQQALGQGPQFIFQYYEEEERQRGNFPDRFSGHQFPNYSSELNVNALLLGDSALYLCASSLGLVRETQYFGPGTRLLVL.

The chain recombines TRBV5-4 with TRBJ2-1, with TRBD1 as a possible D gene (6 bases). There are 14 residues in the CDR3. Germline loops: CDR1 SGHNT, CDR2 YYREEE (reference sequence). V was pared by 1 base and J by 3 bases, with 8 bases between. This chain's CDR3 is CASSLPGDYNEQFF. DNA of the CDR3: TGTGCCAGCAGCTTGCCAGGGGACTACAATGAGCAGTTCTTC.

CDR3 nucleotides: TGTGCCAGTAGTCCCCGGGACAGCGTCAACGAGCAGTACTTC. Protein: CASSPRDSVNEQYF. The chain combines TRBV19 with TRBJ2-7, with TRBD1 matching over 7 bases. With 5 bases clipped from V and 5 bases from J, the junction kept 9 bases outside the gene matches. CDR1 is LNHDA and CDR2 is SQIVND in the germline V gene (reference sequence). The CDR3 totals 14 residues.

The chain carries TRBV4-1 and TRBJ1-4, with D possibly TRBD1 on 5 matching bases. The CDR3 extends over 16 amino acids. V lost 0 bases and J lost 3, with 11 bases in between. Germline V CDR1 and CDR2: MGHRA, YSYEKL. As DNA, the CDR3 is TGCGCCAGCAGCCAAGATCAGGCCAGGGCTAATGAAAAACTGTTTTTT. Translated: CASSQDQARANEKLFF.

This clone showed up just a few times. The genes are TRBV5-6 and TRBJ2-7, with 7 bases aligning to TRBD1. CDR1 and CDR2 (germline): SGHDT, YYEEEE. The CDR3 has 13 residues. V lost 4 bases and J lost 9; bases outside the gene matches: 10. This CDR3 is CASSPGTAGGQYF. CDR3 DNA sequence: TGTGCCAGCAGCCCTGGGACAGCCGGTGGGCAGTACTTC.

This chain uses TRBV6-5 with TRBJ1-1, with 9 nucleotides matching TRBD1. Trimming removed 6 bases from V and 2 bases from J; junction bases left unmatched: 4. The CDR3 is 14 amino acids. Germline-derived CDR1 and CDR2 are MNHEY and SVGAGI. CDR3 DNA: TGTGCCAGCAGCCGGGACAGGGATAACACTGAAGCTTTCTTT. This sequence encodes CASSRDRDNTEAFF.

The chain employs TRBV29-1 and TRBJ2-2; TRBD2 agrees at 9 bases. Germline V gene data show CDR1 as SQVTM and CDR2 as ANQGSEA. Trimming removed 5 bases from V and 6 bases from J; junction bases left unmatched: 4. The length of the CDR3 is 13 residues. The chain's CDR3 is CSVISGRSGELFF. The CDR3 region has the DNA TGCAGCGTTATTAGCGGGAGATCCGGGGAGCTGTTTTTT.

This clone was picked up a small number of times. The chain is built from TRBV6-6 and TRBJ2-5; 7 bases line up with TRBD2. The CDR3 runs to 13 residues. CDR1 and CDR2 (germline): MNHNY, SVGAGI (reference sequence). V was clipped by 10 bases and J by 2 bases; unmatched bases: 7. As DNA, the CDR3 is TGTGCCAATAGGGCGGGAGCTCAAGAGACCCAGTACTTC. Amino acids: CANRAGAQETQYF.

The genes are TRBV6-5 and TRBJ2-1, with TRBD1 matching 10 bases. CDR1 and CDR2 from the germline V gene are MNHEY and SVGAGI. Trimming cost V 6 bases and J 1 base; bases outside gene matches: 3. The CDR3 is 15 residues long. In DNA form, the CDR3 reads TGTGCCAGCAGCAGGGACAGGGGTTCCTACAATGAGCAGTTCTTC. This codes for CASSRDRGSYNEQFF.

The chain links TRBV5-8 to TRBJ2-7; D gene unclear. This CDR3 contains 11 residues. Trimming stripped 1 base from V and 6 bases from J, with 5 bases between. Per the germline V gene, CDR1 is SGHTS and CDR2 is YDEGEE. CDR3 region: CASSLYGEQYF. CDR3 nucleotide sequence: TGTGCCAGCAGCTTGTACGGCGAGCAGTACTTC.

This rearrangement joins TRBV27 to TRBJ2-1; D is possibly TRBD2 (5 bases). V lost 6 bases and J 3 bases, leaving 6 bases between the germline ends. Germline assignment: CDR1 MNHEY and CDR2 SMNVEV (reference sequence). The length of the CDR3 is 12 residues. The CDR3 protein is CASSDYYNEQFF. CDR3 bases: TGTGCCAGCAGCGACTACTACAATGAGCAGTTCTTC.

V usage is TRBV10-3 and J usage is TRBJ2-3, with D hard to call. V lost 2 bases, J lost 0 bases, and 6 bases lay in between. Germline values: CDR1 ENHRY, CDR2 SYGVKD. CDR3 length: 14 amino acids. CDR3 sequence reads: CAISEPRSTDTQYF. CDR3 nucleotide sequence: TGTGCCATCAGTGAGCCCAGAAGCACAGATACGCAGTATTTT.

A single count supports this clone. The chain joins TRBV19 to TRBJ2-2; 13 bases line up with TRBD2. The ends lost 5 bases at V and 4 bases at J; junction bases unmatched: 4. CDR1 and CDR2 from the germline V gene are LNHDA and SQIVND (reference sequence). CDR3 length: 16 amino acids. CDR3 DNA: TGTGCCAGTAGTCCCGGACTAGCGGGAGTCACCGGGGAGCTGTTTTTT. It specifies CASSPGLAGVTGELFF.

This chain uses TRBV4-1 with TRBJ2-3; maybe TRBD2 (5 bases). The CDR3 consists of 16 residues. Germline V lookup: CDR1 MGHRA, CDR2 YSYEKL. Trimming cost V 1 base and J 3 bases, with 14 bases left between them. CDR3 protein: CASSQVGLPETDTQYF. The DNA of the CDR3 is TGCGCCAGCAGCCAAGTCGGACTCCCCGAGACAGATACGCAGTATTTT.

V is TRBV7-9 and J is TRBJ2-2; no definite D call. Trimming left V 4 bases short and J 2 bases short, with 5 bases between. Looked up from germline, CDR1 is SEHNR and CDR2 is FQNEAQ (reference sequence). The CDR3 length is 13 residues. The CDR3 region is CASSSTNTGELFF. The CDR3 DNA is TGTGCCAGCAGCTCGACAAACACCGGGGAGCTGTTTTTT. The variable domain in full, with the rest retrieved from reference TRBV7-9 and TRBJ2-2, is DTGVSQNPRHKITKRGQNVTFRCDPISEHNRLYWYRQTLGQGPEFLTYFQNEAQLEKSRLLSDRFSAERPKGSFSTLEIQRTEQGDSAMYLCASSSTNTGELFFGEGSRLTVL.

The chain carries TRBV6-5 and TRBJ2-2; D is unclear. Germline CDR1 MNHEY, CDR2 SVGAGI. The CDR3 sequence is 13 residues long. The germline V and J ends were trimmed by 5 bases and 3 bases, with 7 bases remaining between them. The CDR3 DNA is TGTGCCAGCAGTCTAATCTACACCGGGGAGCTGTTTTTT. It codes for CASSLIYTGELFF.

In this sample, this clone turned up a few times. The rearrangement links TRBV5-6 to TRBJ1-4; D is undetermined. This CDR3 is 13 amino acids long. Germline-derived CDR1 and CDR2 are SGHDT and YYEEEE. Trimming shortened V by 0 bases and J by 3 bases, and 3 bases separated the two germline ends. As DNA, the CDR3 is TGTGCCAGCAGCTTGGCGGCTAATGAAAAACTGTTTTTT. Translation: CASSLAANEKLFF.

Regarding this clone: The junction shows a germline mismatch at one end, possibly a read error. In DNA form, the CDR3 reads TGTGCCAGCAGCCTCGACTTAGGCCCAGGGGACTTC. Protein sequence: CASSLDLGPGDF. The J gene is TRBJ2-7, the V gene TRBV7-8; TRBD1 is a possible D gene (6 bases). Germline-derived CDR1 and CDR2 are SGHVS and FQNEAQ. The CDR3 consists of 12 residues.

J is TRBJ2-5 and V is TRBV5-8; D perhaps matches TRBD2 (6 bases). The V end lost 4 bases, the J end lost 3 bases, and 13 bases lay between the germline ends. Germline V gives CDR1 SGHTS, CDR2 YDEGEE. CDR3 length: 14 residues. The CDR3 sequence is CASSRPPGEETQYF. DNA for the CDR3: TGTGCCAGCAGCCGTCCCCCGGGGGAAGAGACCCAGTACTTC.

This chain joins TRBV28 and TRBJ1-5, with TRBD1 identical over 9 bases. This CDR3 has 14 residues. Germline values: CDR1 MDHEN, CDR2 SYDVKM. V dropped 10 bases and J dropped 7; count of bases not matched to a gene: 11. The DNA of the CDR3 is TGTGCCACTTTATGGAGACAGGGGGACCAGCCCCAGCATTTT. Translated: CATLWRQGDQPQHF.

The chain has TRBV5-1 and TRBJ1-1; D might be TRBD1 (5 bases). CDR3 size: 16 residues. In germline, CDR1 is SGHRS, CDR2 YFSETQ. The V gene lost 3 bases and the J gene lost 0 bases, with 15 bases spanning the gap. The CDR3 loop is CASSSNPGLLNTEAFF. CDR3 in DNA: TGCGCCAGCAGCTCAAATCCGGGACTTTTGAACACTGAAGCTTTCTTT.

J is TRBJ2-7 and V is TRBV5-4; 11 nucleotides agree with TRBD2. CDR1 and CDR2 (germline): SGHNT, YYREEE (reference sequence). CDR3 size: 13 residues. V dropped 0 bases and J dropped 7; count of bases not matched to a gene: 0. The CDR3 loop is CASSLGLAGEQYF. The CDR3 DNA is TGTGCCAGCAGCTTGGGACTAGCGGGGGAGCAGTACTTC. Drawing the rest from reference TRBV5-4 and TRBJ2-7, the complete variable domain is ETGVTQSPTHLIKTRGQQVTLRCSSQSGHNTVSWYQQALGQGPQFIFQYYREEENGRGNFPPRFSGLQFPNYSSELNVNALELDDSALYLCASSLGLAGEQYFGPGTRLTVT.

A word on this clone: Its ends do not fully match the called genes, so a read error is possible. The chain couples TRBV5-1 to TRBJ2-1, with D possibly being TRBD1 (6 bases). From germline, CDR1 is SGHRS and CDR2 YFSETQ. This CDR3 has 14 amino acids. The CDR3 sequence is CATRGIRSYSEQFF. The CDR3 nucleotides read TGCGCGACCAGGGGCATAAGAAGCTACAGTGAGCAGTTCTTC.

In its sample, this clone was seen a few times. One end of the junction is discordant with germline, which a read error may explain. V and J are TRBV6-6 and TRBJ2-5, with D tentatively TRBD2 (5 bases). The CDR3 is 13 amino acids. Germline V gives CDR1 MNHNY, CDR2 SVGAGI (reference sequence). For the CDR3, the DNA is TGTGCCAGCAGTTACTCGCGGACGGCCGGGGTCGACTTC. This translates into CASSYSRTAGVDF.

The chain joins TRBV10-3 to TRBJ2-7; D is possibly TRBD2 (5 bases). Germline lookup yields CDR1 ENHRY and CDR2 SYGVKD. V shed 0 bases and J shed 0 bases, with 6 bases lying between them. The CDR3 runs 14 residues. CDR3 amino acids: CAISESRASYEQYF. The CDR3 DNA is TGTGCCATCAGTGAGTCGAGGGCCTCCTACGAGCAGTACTTC.

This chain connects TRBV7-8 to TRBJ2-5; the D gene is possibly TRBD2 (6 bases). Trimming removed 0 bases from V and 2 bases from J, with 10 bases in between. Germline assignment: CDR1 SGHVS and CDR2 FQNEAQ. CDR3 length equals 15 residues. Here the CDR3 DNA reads TGTGCCAGCAGCTTAGCGGGAGGTACTCAAGAGACCCAGTACTTC. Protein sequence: CASSLAGGTQETQYF.

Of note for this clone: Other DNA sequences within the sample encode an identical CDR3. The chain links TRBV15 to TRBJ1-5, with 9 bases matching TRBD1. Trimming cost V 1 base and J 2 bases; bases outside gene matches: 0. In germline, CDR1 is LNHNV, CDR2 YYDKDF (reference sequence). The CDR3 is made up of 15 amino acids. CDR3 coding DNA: TGTGCCACCAGCAGAGGGGACAGGGGCAATCAGCCCCAGCATTTT. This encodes CATSRGDRGNQPQHF.

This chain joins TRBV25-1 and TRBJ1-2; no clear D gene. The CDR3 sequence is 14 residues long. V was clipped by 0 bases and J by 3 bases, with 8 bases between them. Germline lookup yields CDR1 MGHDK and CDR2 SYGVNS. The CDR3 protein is CASSEYLRDYGYTF. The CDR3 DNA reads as TGTGCCAGCAGTGAATATCTCCGGGACTATGGCTACACCTTC.